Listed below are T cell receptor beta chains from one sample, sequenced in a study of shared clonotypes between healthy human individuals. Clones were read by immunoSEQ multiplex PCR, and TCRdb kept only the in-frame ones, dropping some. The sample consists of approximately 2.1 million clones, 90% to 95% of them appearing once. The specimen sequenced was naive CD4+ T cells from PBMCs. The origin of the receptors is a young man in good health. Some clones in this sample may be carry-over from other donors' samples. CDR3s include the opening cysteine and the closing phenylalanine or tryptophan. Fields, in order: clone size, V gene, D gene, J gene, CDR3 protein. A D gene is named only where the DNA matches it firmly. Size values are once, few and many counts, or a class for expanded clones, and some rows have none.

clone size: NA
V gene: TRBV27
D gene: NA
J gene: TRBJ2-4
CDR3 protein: CASKFQFASIQYF

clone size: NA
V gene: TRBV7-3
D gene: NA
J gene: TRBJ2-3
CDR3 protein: CASSLNSADTQYF

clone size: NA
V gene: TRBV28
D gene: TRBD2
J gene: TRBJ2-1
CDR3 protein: CASSFSGQSYNEQFF

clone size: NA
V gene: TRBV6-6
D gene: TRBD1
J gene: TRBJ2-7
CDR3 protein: CASRLPGQRGEQYF

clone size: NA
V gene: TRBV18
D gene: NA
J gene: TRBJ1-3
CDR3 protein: CASSPGAPAGNTIYF

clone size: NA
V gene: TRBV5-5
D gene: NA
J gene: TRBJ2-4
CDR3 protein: CASSLAEGRLGHIQYF

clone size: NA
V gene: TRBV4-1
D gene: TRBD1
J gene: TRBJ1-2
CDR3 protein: CASSQSNPGQDYGYTF

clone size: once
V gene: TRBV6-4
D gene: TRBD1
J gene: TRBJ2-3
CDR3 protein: CASSPDRAGDTQYF

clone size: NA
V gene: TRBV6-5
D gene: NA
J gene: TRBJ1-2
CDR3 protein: CASSRDGAYGYTF

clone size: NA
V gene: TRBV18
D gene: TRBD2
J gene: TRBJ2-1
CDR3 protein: CASSAIAGVILNEQFF

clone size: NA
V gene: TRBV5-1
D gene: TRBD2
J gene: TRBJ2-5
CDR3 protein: CASSWLAGQETQYF

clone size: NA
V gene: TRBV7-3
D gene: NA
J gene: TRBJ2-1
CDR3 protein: CASRKTANNEQFF

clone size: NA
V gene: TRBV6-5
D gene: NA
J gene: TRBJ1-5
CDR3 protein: CASLGRDGNQPQHF

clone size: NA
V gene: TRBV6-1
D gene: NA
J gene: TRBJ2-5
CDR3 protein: CASSEGGWGETQYF

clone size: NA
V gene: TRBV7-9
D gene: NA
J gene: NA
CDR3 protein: CASSPGAGSVYEQYF

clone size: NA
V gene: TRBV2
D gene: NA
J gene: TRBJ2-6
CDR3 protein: CASSPTSFTVRGANVLTF

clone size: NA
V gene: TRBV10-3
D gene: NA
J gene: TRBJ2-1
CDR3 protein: CASGGGPSSYNEQFF

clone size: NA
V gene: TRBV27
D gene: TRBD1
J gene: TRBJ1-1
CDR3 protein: CASSLPGTAIGEAFF

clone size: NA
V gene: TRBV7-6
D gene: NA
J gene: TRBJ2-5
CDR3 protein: CASSPLFFREYQETQYF

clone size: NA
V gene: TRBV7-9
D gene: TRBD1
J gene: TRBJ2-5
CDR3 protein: CASSLDGTGSQETQYF

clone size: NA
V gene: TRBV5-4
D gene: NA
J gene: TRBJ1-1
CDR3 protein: CASSLRGAGNTEAFF

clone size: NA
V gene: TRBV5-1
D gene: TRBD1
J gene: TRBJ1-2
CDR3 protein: CASSRGQGDYGYTF

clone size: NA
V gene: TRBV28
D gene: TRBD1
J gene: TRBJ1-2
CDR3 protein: CASSFQGQGARVHYTF

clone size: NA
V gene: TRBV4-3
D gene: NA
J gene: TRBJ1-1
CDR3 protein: CASSQDRRTEAFF

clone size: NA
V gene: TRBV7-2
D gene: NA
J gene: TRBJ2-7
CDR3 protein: CASSLKGMGYEQYF

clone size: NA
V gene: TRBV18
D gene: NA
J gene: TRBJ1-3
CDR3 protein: CASSQSGASGNTIYF

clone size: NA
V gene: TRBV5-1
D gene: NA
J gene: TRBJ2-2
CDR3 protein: CASSLVANTGELFF

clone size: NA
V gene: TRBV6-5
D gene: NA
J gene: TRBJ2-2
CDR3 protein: CASSYWAGQGGELFF

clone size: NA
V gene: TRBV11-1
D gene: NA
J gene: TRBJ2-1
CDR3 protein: CASSRRIMAAAFDEQFF

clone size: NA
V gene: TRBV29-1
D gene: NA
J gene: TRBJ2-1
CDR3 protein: CSVEDQKAYNEQFF

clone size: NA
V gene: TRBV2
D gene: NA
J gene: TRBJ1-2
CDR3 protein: CASRSGDNYGYTF

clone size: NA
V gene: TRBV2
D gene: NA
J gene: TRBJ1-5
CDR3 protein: CASSVPPGRNQPQHF

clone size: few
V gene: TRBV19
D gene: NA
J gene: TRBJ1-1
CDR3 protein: CASSTRGENTEAFF

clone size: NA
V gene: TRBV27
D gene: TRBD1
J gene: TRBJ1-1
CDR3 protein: CASRPLQGVKEGEAFF

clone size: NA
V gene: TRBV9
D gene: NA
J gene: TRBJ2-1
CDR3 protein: CASSPPNSHEQFF

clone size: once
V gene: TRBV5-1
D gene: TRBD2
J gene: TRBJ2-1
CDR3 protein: CASSLDPAGTNEQFF

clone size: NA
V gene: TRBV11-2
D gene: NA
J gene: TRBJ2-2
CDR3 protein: CASSRGGRTGELFF

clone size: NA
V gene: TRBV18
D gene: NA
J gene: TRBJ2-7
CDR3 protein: CASSPVLGAQDEQYF

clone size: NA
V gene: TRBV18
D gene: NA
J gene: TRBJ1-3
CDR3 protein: CASSQQGGAGNTIYF

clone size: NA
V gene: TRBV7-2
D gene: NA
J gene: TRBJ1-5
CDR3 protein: CASSPGGWNQPQHF

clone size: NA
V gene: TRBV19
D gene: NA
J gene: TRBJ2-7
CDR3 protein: CASSILPGSRGDREQYF

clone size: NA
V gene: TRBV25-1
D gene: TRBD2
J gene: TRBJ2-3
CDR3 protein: CASSAGTSGTASTDTQYF

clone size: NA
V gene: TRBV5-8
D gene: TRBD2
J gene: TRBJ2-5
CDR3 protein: CASSLGLAGEETQYF

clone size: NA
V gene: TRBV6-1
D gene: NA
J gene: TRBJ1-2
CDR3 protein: CASSPTTHYGYTF

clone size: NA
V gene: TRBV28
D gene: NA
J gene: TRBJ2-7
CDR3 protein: CASSLWQGGYEQYF

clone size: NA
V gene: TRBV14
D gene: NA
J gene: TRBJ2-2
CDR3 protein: CASSQARNTGELFF

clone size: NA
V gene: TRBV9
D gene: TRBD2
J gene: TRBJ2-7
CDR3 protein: CASSPGTSETQEQYF

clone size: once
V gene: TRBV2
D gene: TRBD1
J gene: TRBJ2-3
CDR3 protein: CASKDRADTQYF

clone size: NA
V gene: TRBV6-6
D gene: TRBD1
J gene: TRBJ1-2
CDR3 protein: CASSSQGGGYTF

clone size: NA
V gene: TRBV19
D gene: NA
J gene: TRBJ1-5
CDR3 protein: CASSLRAAQPQHF

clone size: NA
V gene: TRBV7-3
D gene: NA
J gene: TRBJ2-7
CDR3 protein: CASSLGQGGSGKQYF

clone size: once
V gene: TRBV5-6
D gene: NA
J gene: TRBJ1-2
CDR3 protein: CATSSVVSGGYGYTF

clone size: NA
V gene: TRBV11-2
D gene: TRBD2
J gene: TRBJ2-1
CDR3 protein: CASSRTSGSPNEQFF